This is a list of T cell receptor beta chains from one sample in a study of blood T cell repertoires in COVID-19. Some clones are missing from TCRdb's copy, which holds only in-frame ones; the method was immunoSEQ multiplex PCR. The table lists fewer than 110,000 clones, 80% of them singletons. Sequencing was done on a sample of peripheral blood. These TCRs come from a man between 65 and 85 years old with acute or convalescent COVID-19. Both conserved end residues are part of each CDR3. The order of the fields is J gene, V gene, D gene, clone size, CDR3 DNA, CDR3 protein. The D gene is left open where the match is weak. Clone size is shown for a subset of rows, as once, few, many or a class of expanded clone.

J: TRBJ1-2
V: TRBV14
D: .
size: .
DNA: TGTGCCAGCAGCTCCCAAAACGTCGGTGGCTACACCTTC
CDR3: CASSSQNVGGYTF

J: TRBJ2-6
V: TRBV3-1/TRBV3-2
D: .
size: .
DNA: TGTGCCAGCAGCTTTAATCAGGGTGCTGGGGCCAACGTCCTGACTTTC
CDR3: CASSFNQGAGANVLTF

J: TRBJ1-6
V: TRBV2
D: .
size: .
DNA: TGTGCCAGTAGACAGGCGTATAATTCACCCCTCCACTTT
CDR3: CASRQAYNSPLHF

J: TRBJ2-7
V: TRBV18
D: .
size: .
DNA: TGTGCCAGCTCATTTTACGGGGAGAACTACGAGCAGTACTTC
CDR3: CASSFYGENYEQYF

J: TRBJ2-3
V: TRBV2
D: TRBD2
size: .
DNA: TGTGCCAGCAGCCTAGCGGGGTTCACAGATACGCAGTATTTT
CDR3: CASSLAGFTDTQYF

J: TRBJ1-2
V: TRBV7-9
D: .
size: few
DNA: TGTGCCAGCAGCTTAGTAGGACAAACCTATGGCTACACCTTC
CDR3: CASSLVGQTYGYTF

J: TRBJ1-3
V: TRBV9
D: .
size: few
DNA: TGTGCCAGCAGCGTATATACAGGAACCTTTTCTGGAAACACCATATATTTT
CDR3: CASSVYTGTFSGNTIYF

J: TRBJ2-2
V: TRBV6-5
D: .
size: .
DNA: TGTGCCAGCAGCCAGAACACCGGGGAGCTGTTTTTT
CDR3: CASSQNTGELFF

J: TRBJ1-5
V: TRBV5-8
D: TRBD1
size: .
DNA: TGTGCCAGCAGCTTGGCCCTGACAGGGGGCAATCAGCCCCAGCATTTT
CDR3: CASSLALTGGNQPQHF

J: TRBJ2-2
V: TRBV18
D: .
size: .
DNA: TGTGCCAGCTCATTCCAGGGGTCTGACACCGGGGAGCTGTTTTTT
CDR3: CASSFQGSDTGELFF

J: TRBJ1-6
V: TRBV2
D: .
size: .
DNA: TGTGCCAGCAGTGTTTCAAACAGGGCGAGGGAATCACCCCTCCACTTT
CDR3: CASSVSNRARESPLHF

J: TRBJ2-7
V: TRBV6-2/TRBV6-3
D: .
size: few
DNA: TGTGCCAGCAGTTATCTTGACGAGCAGTACTTC
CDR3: CASSYLDEQYF

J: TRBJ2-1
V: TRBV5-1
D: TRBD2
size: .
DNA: TGCGCCAGCAGCTTGGGAAATAGCGGGGGGATAAACAATGAGCAGTTCTTC
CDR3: CASSLGNSGGINNEQFF

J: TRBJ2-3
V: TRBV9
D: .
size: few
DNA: TGTGCCAGCAGCGGTAGTGGGGGGAGCACAGATACGCAGTATTTT
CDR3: CASSGSGGSTDTQYF

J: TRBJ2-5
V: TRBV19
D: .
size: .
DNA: TGTGCCAGTAGTATAGTAACAGGGAGGGTAGAGACCCAGTACTTC
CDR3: CASSIVTGRVETQYF

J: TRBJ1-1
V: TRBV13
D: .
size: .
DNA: TGTGCCAGCAGCTTAGCTCGGCGGCCGGCGGCGCTGGACACTGAAGCTTTCTTT
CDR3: CASSLARRPAALDTEAFF

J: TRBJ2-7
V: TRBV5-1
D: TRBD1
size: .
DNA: TGCGCCAGCAGCCTTGGACAGGGAGCCTACGAGCAGTACTTC
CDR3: CASSLGQGAYEQYF

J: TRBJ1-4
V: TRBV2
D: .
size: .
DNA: TGTGCCAGCACAGTACAGGGTGCAACTAATGAAAAACTGTTTTTT
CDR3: CASTVQGATNEKLFF

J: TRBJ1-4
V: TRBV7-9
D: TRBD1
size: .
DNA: TGTGCCAGCAGCCCCGACAGGGGGTCTAATGAAAAACTGTTTTTT
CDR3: CASSPDRGSNEKLFF

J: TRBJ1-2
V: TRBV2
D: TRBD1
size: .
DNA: TGTGCCAGCACCGACCCCGGGACAGGGGGCGTTGGCTACACCTTC
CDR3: CASTDPGTGGVGYTF

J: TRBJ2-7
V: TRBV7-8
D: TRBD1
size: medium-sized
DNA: TGTGCCAGCAGGTCCGGGACAGGGGCTACCTACGAGCAGTACTTC
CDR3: CASRSGTGATYEQYF

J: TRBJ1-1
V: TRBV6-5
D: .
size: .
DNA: TGTGCCAGCTCTGCGGGGCGGGACACTGAAGCTTTCTTT
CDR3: CASSAGRDTEAFF

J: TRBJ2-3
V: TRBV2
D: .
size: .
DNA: TGTGCCAGCAGCCCACTAGAGACAGATACGCAGTATTTT
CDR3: CASSPLETDTQYF

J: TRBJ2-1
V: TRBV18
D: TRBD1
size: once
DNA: TGTGCCAGCTCACCAACCATTACAGGGGGGCGCAATGAGCAGTTCTTC
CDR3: CASSPTITGGRNEQFF

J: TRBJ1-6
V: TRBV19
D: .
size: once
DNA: TGTGCCAGTAGTAAACAGAGCTCCTATAATTCACCCCTCCACTTT
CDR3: CASSKQSSYNSPLHF

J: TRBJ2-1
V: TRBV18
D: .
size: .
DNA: TGTGCCAGCTCACCCTGGACAGTATCCTACAATGAGCAGTTCTTC
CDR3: CASSPWTVSYNEQFF

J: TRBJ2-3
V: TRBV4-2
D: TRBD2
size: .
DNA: TGTGCCAGCAGCCAAACTAGCGTCACAGATACGCAGTATTTT
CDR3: CASSQTSVTDTQYF

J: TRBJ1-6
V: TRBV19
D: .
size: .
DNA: TGTGCCAGTAGACAAAATAATTCACCCCTCCACTTT
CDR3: CASRQNNSPLHF

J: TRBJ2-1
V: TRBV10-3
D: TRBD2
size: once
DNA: TGTGCCATCAGTGAAAAACTAGCGGGGGGAGGCTCCTACAATGAGCAGTTCTTC
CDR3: CAISEKLAGGGSYNEQFF

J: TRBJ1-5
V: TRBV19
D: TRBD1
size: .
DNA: TGTGCCAGTTCTACGCGACAGGGGAGACGGGATCAGCCCCAGCATTTT
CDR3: CASSTRQGRRDQPQHF

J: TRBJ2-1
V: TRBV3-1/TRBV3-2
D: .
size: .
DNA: TGTGCCAGCAGCCAAGATCTTATCTACAATGAGCAGTTCTTC
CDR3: CASSQDLIYNEQFF

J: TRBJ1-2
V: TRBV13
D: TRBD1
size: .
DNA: TGTGCCAGCAGCCCTCTGACAGGGGATGGCTACACCTTC
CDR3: CASSPLTGDGYTF

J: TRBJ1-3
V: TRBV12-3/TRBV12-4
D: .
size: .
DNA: TGTGCCTTTAACCCTACCGGGGGAAACACCATATATTTT
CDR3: CAFNPTGGNTIYF

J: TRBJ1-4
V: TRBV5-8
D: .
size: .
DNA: TGTGCCAGCAGCCAAGGACACCAAAACGAAAAACTGTTTTTT
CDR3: CASSQGHQNEKLFF

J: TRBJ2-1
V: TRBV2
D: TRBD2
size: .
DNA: TGTGCCAGCAGTGTCTATGGGACTAGTACTTTTGAGCAGTTCTTC
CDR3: CASSVYGTSTFEQFF

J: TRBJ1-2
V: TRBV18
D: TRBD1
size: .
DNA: TGTGCCAGCGCCTCCAGGGGGGAGGACGGCTACACCTTC
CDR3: CASASRGEDGYTF

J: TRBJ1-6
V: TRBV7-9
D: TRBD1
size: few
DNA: TGTGCCAGCAGCTTAAGGGACAGGGGGCTCATGAGGGATTCACCCCTCCACTTT
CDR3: CASSLRDRGLMRDSPLHF

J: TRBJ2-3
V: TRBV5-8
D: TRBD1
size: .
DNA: TGTGCCAGCAGCTTGGGACAGGGAGATACGCAGTATTTT
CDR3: CASSLGQGDTQYF

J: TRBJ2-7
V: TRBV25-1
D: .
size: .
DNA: TGTGCCAGCAGTGGCGGGCTCGAGCAGTACTTC
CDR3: CASSGGLEQYF

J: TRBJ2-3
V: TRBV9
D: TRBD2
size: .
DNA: TGTGCCAGCAGCGTAGCCACTAGCGGGGAGCAAGGTACGCAGTATTTT
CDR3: CASSVATSGEQGTQYF

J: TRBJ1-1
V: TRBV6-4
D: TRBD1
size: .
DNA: TGTGCCAGCAGTGCCTCGACAGGGGATCTGGCTTTCTTT
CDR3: CASSASTGDLAFF

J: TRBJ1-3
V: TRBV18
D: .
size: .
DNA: TGTGCCAGCTCACCCTTACCGGGGTCTGGAAACACCATATATTTT
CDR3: CASSPLPGSGNTIYF

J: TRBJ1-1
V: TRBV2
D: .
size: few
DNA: TGTGCCAGCAGGCCCCCGGGTTTGGGCACTGAAGCTTTCTTT
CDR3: CASRPPGLGTEAFF

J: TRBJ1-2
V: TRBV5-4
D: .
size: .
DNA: TGTGCCAGCAGCTTGGAGACCGGGGGAGATGGCTACACCTTC
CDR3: CASSLETGGDGYTF

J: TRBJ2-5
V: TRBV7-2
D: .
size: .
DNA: TGTGCCAGCAGCTTATCGGTCCAAGAGACCCAGTACTTC
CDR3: CASSLSVQETQYF

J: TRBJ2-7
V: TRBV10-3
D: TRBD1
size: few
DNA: TGTGCCATCAGTTCTGGAATGGGACAGGGGCCCTCCTACGAGCAGTACTTC
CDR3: CAISSGMGQGPSYEQYF

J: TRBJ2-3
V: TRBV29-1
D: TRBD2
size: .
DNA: TGCAGCGTTCGGGTAGCGGGGCGCACAGATACGCAGTATTTT
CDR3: CSVRVAGRTDTQYF

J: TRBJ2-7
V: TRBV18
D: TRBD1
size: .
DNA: TGTGCCAGCTCCCGGACAGGGGGAAACTACGAGCAGTACTTC
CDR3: CASSRTGGNYEQYF

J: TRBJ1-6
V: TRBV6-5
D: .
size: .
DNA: TGTGCCAGCAGTTACCACAGGGATTCACCCCTCCACTTT
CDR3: CASSYHRDSPLHF